Listed here are 18 T cell receptor beta chains from one sample, sequenced in a study of blood T cell repertoires in COVID-19. TCRdb's table, derived via immunoSEQ multiplex PCR, lists solely in-frame clones and lacks some. The data contain some 170,000 clones, around 90% of them singletons. The sample comprised peripheral blood. These receptor sequences come from a man in his 60s with active or convalescent COVID-19.

The rearrangement joins TRBV6-4 to TRBJ1-5, with no clear D. V dropped 2 bases and J dropped 9 bases, with 5 bases sitting between them. The CDR3 runs to 11 residues. CDR1 and CDR2 from the germline V gene are MRHNA and SNTAGT. The CDR3 sequence is CASSDPRPQHF. CDR3 coding DNA: TGTGCCAGCAGTGACCCCCGGCCCCAGCATTTT.

V and J are TRBV7-9 and TRBJ2-7; TRBD2 matches 10 bases. Germline V gives CDR1 SEHNR, CDR2 FQNEAQ (reference sequence). The junction had 10 bases not matched to a gene; V was cut back by 2 bases and J by 3 bases. This CDR3 contains 17 residues. CDR3 sequence: CASSLLAASGSFYEQYF. The CDR3 DNA reads as TGTGCCAGCAGCTTATTGGCGGCTAGCGGGAGCTTCTACGAGCAGTACTTC.

The V gene is TRBV5-1, the J gene TRBJ1-3, with 7 bases identical to TRBD1. The germline V gene has CDR1 SGHRS and CDR2 YFSETQ. The V gene end was trimmed by 0 bases and the J gene end by 6 bases; junction bases not matched to a gene: 3. The CDR3 consists of 14 residues. CDR3 sequence reads: CASSLGQGPNTIYF. CDR3 bases: TGCGCCAGCAGCTTGGGACAGGGACCAAACACCATATATTTT.

This chain uses TRBV7-8 with TRBJ2-7; 9 nucleotides align to TRBD1. With V trimmed by 5 bases and J by 3 bases, 11 bases remained unmatched. This CDR3 has 16 amino acids. The germline gives CDR1 SGHVS, CDR2 FQNEAQ. CDR3 loop: CASSKIRDRDVYEQYF. In nucleotides, the CDR3 is TGTGCCAGCAGCAAGATCCGGGACAGGGATGTCTACGAGCAGTACTTC.

This clone has just a few counts. The V call is TRBV28, the J call TRBJ1-2; no firm D call. CDR3 length: 12 amino acids. With 4 bases removed from V and 2 bases from J, the gap between germline ends came to 5 bases. Germline V gene data show CDR1 as MDHEN and CDR2 as SYDVKM. Here the CDR3 reads CASSSQNYGYTF. The CDR3 bases are TGTGCCAGCAGTTCACAGAACTATGGCTACACCTTC.

The CDR3 nucleotides are TGTGCCAGCAGCTCACCCCGCGCGGGAGCCTACGAGCAGTACTTC. Translating gives CASSSPRAGAYEQYF. The rearrangement links TRBV28 to TRBJ2-7; 7 nucleotides match TRBD2. With 6 bases clipped from V and 2 bases from J, the junction kept 10 bases outside the gene matches. Germline V CDR1 and CDR2: MDHEN, SYDVKM. The CDR3 runs 15 residues.

V usage is TRBV28 and J usage is TRBJ1-1; a weak D match, TRBD1 (6 bases). Trimming took 1 base from V and 3 from J, leaving 21 bases between them. This CDR3 is built from 18 residues. CDR1 and CDR2 from the germline V gene are MDHEN and SYDVKM. The CDR3 DNA reads TGTGCCAGCAGTTTATACCGACAGGTCCCGATTAGGGACACTGAAGCTTTCTTT. This encodes CASSLYRQVPIRDTEAFF.

The chain links TRBV10-3 to TRBJ2-7; 9 bases are a match to TRBD2. Germline CDR1 ENHRY, CDR2 SYGVKD. The CDR3 length is 14 residues. V shed 6 bases, J shed 0 bases, and the junction held 3 bases outside the gene matches. CDR3 loop: CAIRQTSGSYEQYF. The DNA of the CDR3 is TGTGCCATCAGGCAGACTAGCGGCTCCTACGAGCAGTACTTC.

This rearrangement joins TRBV5-4 to TRBJ2-1; TRBD2 agrees at 7 bases. Losses at the gene ends were 2 bases for V and 0 bases for J; bases not matched to a gene: 5. The CDR3 runs 16 residues. CDR1 is SGHNT and CDR2 is YYREEE in the germline V gene (reference sequence). CDR3 in amino acids: CASSFGRPLSYNEQFF. CDR3 nucleotides: TGTGCCAGCAGCTTCGGGAGGCCACTCTCCTACAATGAGCAGTTCTTC.

The chain recombines TRBV24-1 with TRBJ2-1; 7 bases are shared with TRBD1. Germline loops: CDR1 KGHDR, CDR2 SFDVKD. The trim removed 4 bases at V and 4 bases at J, leaving 3 bases unmatched. The CDR3 extends over 14 amino acids. The CDR3: CATSETGRYNEQFF. The DNA of the CDR3 is TGTGCCACCAGTGAGACAGGGCGTTACAATGAGCAGTTCTTC.

The chain joins TRBV4-2 to TRBJ2-1; 8 nucleotides match TRBD2. J gave up 0 bases and V 4 bases, and 2 bases lay outside the gene matches. Germline-derived CDR1 and CDR2 are LGHNA and YNFKEQ. The CDR3 length is 15 residues. CDR3 region: CASSLAGPSYNEQFF. In DNA form, the CDR3 reads TGTGCCAGCAGCCTAGCGGGGCCCTCCTACAATGAGCAGTTCTTC.

The chain couples TRBV27 to TRBJ1-1; TRBD1 is a possible D gene (6 bases). Per the germline V gene, CDR1 is MNHEY and CDR2 is SMNVEV (reference sequence). This CDR3 comprises 13 residues. V lost 11 bases and J 3 bases, leaving 16 bases between the germline ends. The DNA of the CDR3 is TGTGCCGAAAAACCCACAGGGCACACTGAAGCTTTCTTT. It yields the protein CAEKPTGHTEAFF.

The rearrangement uses TRBV19 and TRBJ2-1, with 7 nucleotides matching TRBD2. Trimming at V came to 5 bases and at J to 11 bases, leaving 6 bases not matched to a gene. Germline V gene lookup returns CDR1 LNHDA and CDR2 SQIVND (reference sequence). The CDR3 covers 12 residues. Written as DNA, the CDR3 is TGTGCCAGTAGTTCGGGACTACCTCAGCAGTTCTTC. It encodes CASSSGLPQQFF.

The V gene is TRBV11-2, the J gene TRBJ1-1, with TRBD1 as a possible D gene (6 bases). The germline V gene encodes CDR1 SGHAT and CDR2 FQNNGV. The CDR3 has 13 residues. Trimming took off 5 bases at V and 2 bases at J, with 9 bases between the two ends. The CDR3 DNA reads TGTGCCAGCAGCCTACAGGGAAACACTGAAGCTTTCTTT. This gives the protein CASSLQGNTEAFF.

V gene TRBV10-1 combines with J gene TRBJ2-5, with TRBD2 as a possible D gene (6 bases). Trimming stripped 8 bases from V and 7 bases from J, with 14 bases between. The germline CDR1 and CDR2 sequences are WNHNN and SYGVQD (reference sequence). This CDR3 spans 12 amino acids. The CDR3 sequence: CASEEAGGTQYF. The CDR3 nucleotides are TGCGCCAGCGAGGAGGCCGGGGGGACCCAGTACTTC.

V is TRBV7-9 and J is TRBJ1-2; 10 positions match TRBD1. The CDR3 runs to 17 residues. Per germline, CDR1 SEHNR and CDR2 FQNEAQ (reference sequence). V was clipped by 5 bases and J by 1 base; unmatched bases: 10. CDR3 coding DNA: TGTGCCAGCAGCCCACTCGGGACAGGGGACTTTAACTATGGCTACACCTTC. The encoded protein is CASSPLGTGDFNYGYTF.

This chain connects TRBV18 to TRBJ2-1; tentatively, D is TRBD2 (6 bases). There are 16 residues in the CDR3. Germline V gives CDR1 KGHSH, CDR2 LQKENI. Trimming took off 5 bases at V and 5 bases at J, with 19 bases between the two ends. CDR3 bases: TGTGCCAGCTCAAAACAACGGGAGATAACCCACAATGAGCAGTTCTTC. This gives the protein CASSKQREITHNEQFF. Using reference TRBV18 and TRBJ2-1 for the parts outside the CDR3, the full variable domain is NAGVMQNPRHLVRRRGQEARLRCSPMKGHSHVYWYRQLPEEGLKFMVYLQKENIIDESGMPKERFSAEFPKEGPSILRIQQVVRGDSAAYFCASSKQREITHNEQFFGPGTRLTVL.

This chain joins TRBV19 and TRBJ2-7, with 8 bases aligning to TRBD1. The germline V gene encodes CDR1 LNHDA and CDR2 SQIVND (reference sequence). Unmatched junction bases numbered 6, after V lost 4 bases and J lost 4 bases. This CDR3 spans 14 amino acids. The CDR3 nucleotides are TGTGCCAGTAGTACGACAGGGGTCGGATACGAGCAGTACTTC. Protein product: CASSTTGVGYEQYF.